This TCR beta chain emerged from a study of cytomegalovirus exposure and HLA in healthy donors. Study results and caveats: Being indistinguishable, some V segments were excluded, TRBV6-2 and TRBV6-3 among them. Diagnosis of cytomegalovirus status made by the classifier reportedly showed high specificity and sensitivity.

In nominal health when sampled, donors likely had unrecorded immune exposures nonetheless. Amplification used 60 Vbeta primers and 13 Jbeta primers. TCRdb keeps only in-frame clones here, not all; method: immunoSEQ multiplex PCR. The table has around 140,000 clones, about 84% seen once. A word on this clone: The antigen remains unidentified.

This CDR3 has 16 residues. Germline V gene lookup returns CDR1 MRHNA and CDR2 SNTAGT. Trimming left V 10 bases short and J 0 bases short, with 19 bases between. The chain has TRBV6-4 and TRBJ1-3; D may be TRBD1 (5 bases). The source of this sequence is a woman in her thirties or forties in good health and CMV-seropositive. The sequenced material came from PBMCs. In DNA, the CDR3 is TGTGCCACTGAGATGGGGGAGGTAGGCTCTGGAAACACCATATATTTT. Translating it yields CATEMGEVGSGNTIYF.